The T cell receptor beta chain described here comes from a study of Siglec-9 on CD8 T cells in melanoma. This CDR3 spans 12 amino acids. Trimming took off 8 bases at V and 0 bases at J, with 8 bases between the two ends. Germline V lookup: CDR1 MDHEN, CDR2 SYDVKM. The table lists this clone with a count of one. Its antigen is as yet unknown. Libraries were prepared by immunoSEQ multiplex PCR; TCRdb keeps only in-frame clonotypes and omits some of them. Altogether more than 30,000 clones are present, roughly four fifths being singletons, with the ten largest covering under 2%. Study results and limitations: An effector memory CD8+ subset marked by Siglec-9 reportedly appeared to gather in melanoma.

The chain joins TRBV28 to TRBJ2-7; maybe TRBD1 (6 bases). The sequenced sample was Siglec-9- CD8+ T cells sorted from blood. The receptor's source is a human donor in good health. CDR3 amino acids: CASWTDSYEQYF. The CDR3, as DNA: TGTGCCAGCTGGACAGACTCCTACGAGCAGTACTTC.